This entry lists 28 T cell receptor beta chains sequenced from one sample in a study of T cells in Graves' hyperthyroidism and ophthalmopathy. RNA transcripts served as the template for amplifying TCR beta CDR3 regions. Primed by the HTBI set, a first-round RT-PCR was run on the TCR CDR3. TCRdb independently ran MiXCR on the multiplex PCR reads; one entry per CDR3 protein. This sample has just under 750,000 distinct CDR3 sequences; approximately 40% occur once, and the top ten carry more than 25%. The sequencing input was blood. Receptors were obtained from a woman between 40 and 55 years old with Graves' hyperthyroidism.

Details on this clonotype: A read error is possible here, since a much larger clone lies one base away. J is TRBJ2-5 and V is TRBV7-2; 7 bases are shared with TRBD2. The CDR3 runs 16 residues. Looked up from germline, CDR1 is SGHTA and CDR2 is FQGNSA. The V and J ends lost 1 base and 1 base, in that order; junction bases with no gene match: 6. The CDR3 DNA reads TGTGCCAGCAGCTTAGGTCCAGCGGGGTTCCAAGAGACCCAGTACTTC. It specifies CASSLGPAGFQETQYF.

This clonotype was counted between two and nine times. The chain combines TRBV7-9 with TRBJ1-5; unclear D gene. V was shortened by 4 bases and J by 0 bases, with 10 bases between the two germline ends. Germline CDR1 reads SEHNR; CDR2 reads FQNEAQ (reference sequence). There are 15 residues in the CDR3. This chain's CDR3 is CASSSSDGSNQPQHF. CDR3 DNA: TGTGCCAGCAGCTCCTCGGACGGTAGCAATCAGCCCCAGCATTTT.

The J gene is TRBJ2-7, the V gene TRBV29-1, with D unresolved. V was shortened by 8 bases and J by 6 bases, with 17 bases between the two germline ends. This CDR3 has 12 residues. In germline, CDR1 is SQVTM, CDR2 ANQGSEA. CDR3 in amino acids: CSPRLVQSEQYF. The DNA for the CDR3 is TGCAGCCCTCGGCTCGTACAAAGCGAGCAGTACTTC.

Worth noting for this clonotype: One end of the junction varies from germline; a read error may be responsible. The chain uses TRBV6-1 and TRBJ1-1; D may be TRBD1 (6 bases). The CDR3 runs to 17 residues. The V gene's germline CDR1 is MNHNS and CDR2 SASEGT. CDR3 in amino acids: CAISEAPRGHLNTEAFF. As DNA, the CDR3 is TGTGCCATCAGTGAAGCGCCCCGGGGACATTTGAACACTGAAGCTTTCTTT.

The V gene is TRBV2, the J gene TRBJ1-2, with D tentatively TRBD1 (5 bases). The V end lost 4 bases, the J end lost 8 bases, and 11 bases lay between the germline ends. Germline CDR1 is SNHLY and CDR2 is FYNNEI. The CDR3 totals 12 residues. The CDR3, as DNA: TGTGCCAGCAGTGTTCAGGGAGGCGGCTACACCTTC. The encoded protein is CASSVQGGGYTF. Combining the CDR3 with reference TRBV2 and TRBJ1-2 gives the whole variable domain EPEVTQTPSHQVTQMGQEVILRCVPISNHLYFYWYRQILGQKVEFLVSFYNNEISEKSEIFDDQFSVERPDGSNFTLKIRSTKLEDSAMYFCASSVQGGGYTFGSGTRLTVV.

The rearrangement links TRBV15 to TRBJ2-3, with a possible D match to TRBD2 (5 bases). The germline V gene has CDR1 LNHNV and CDR2 YYDKDF (reference sequence). V was shortened by 0 bases and J by 3 bases, with 13 bases between the two germline ends. This CDR3 is built from 16 residues. The CDR3 DNA sequence: TGTGCCACCAGCAGAGATGTCGGCGGGTCAACAGATACGCAGTATTTT. Its protein is CATSRDVGGSTDTQYF.

The chain joins TRBV13 to TRBJ2-5; D possibly corresponds to TRBD1 (5 bases). Germline V CDR1 and CDR2: PRHDT, FYEKMQ (reference sequence). The CDR3 length is 12 residues. V was clipped by 9 bases and J by 9 bases, with 17 bases between them. CDR3 coding DNA: TGTGCCAGACGCAGGGTATCCCAGCCCCAGTACTTC. Its translation: CARRRVSQPQYF.

This clonotype showed up many times. The J gene is TRBJ1-2, the V gene TRBV7-9, with D uncertain. The CDR3 runs 13 residues. Germline V lookup: CDR1 SEHNR, CDR2 FQNEAQ (reference sequence). V gave up 3 bases and J gave up 3 bases, with 8 bases separating them. The chain's CDR3 is CASSFPSDYGYTF. The CDR3 nucleotides read TGTGCCAGCAGCTTCCCGTCTGACTATGGCTACACCTTC.

This clonotype was recorded a few times. The chain links TRBV4-2 to TRBJ1-5, with D possibly being TRBD1 (6 bases). The CDR3 is 17 amino acids. V gave up 4 bases and J gave up 2 bases, with 18 bases separating them. Germline values: CDR1 LGHNA, CDR2 YNFKEQ. The CDR3 DNA follows: TGTGCCAGCAGCCCTGGATCTCAGGGGACGGGCAATCAGCCCCAGCATTTT. This encodes CASSPGSQGTGNQPQHF.

With regard to this clonotype: This is likely a read error, given that the CDR3 carries no conserved phenylalanine or tryptophan at its end. The chain links TRBV7-2 to TRBJ2-7; 7 bases match TRBD1. This CDR3 is built from 14 residues. In germline, CDR1 is SGHTA, CDR2 FQGNSA. Unmatched junction bases numbered 5, after V lost 4 bases and J lost 2 bases. The DNA of the CDR3 is TGTGCCAGCAGCTACGGGACAGCGACCTACGAGCAGTACCTC. It codes for CASSYGTATYEQYL.

The chain joins TRBV10-3 to TRBJ2-5, with 9 positions matching TRBD2. Germline V lookup: CDR1 ENHRY, CDR2 SYGVKD. J gave up 4 bases and V 0 bases, and 9 bases lay outside the gene matches. CDR3 size: 17 residues. The CDR3 reads CAISESKAGGNGETQYF. The CDR3, as DNA: TGTGCCATCAGTGAGTCGAAAGCGGGGGGCAACGGAGAGACCCAGTACTTC.

The table lists this clonotype with many counts. The V gene is TRBV20-1, the J gene TRBJ2-5; D may be TRBD1 or TRBD2 (5 bases each). Trimming cost V 8 bases and J 2 bases, with 15 bases left between them. Germline V CDR1 and CDR2: DFQATT, SNEGSKA (reference sequence). This CDR3 is 13 amino acids long. The CDR3 here is CSSPGRLQETQYF. The DNA for the CDR3 is TGCAGTTCTCCGGGACGGTTGCAAGAGACCCAGTACTTC.

This clonotype was observed many times. Here the CDR3 reads CASRPEGNTEAFF. Here the CDR3 DNA reads TGTGCCAGTAGACCCGAGGGGAACACTGAAGCTTTCTTT. The chain has TRBV19 and TRBJ1-1, with D unresolved. This CDR3 region has 13 residues. The V gene's germline CDR1 is LNHDA and CDR2 SQIVND (reference sequence). V was clipped by 6 bases and J by 1 base, with 9 bases between them.

About this clonotype itself: This may come from a read error, since a much larger clone is one base off. The CDR3 carries no conserved terminal phenylalanine or tryptophan, so it likely arises from a read error. This chain links TRBV4-2 with TRBJ1-1, with TRBD1 matching over 8 bases. The CDR3 contains 12 residues. The junction had 5 bases not matched to a gene; V was cut back by 4 bases and J by 10 bases. Germline lookup yields CDR1 LGHNA and CDR2 YNFKEQ. The CDR3 sequence is CASSRGQGLAFL. The CDR3 DNA sequence: TGTGCCAGCAGCCGAGGACAGGGACTAGCTTTCCTT.

The J gene is TRBJ1-2, the V gene TRBV20-1; 9 nucleotides agree with TRBD1. V shed 0 bases and J 8 bases; nucleotides not matched to a gene: 7. Germline lookup yields CDR1 DFQATT and CDR2 SNEGSKA (reference sequence). This CDR3 is built from 14 residues. CDR3 sequence: CSARETQGAQGYTF. The CDR3 DNA reads as TGCAGTGCTAGAGAAACACAGGGGGCTCAGGGCTACACCTTC.

In its sample, this clonotype was seen once. V usage is TRBV10-3 and J usage is TRBJ2-5; either TRBD1 or TRBD2 may supply D (5 bases each). Germline values: CDR1 ENHRY, CDR2 SYGVKD. CDR3 length equals 14 residues. The germline V and J ends were trimmed by 7 bases and 9 bases, with 21 bases remaining between them. CDR3 loop: CAINPPGPKEAQYF. In DNA, the CDR3 is TGTGCCATCAATCCTCCGGGACCCAAGGAGGCCCAGTACTTC.

To note about this clonotype: A much larger clone sits a single nucleotide away, making a read error possible. V usage is TRBV7-9 and J usage is TRBJ2-7; D not resolved. Germline values: CDR1 SEHNR, CDR2 FQNEAQ (reference sequence). Trimming took off 5 bases at V and 0 bases at J, with 14 bases between the two ends. The CDR3 totals 15 residues. CDR3 sequence (DNA): TGTGCCAGCAGCCCGGATGGTATGGGCTCCTACGAGCAGTACTTC. It codes for CASSPDGMGSYEQYF.

The chain combines TRBV7-2 with TRBJ1-5, with D possibly being TRBD1 (6 bases). From germline, CDR1 is SGHTA and CDR2 FQGNSA. V was cut by 5 bases and J by 6 bases, with 17 bases left in between. The CDR3 sequence is 15 residues long. CDR3 sequence reads: CASSEKGGFGQPQHF. The CDR3 nucleotides read TGTGCCAGCAGCGAAAAAGGGGGGTTTGGTCAGCCCCAGCATTTT.

This clonotype was counted only a few times. The J gene is TRBJ2-5, the V gene TRBV7-9; the D call may be TRBD1 or TRBD2 (6 bases each). The CDR3 sequence is 14 residues long. V was trimmed by 5 bases and J by 5 bases, leaving 15 bases between them. The germline V gene encodes CDR1 SEHNR and CDR2 FQNEAQ (reference sequence). The CDR3 DNA reads TGTGCCAGCAGCGGGGGGCCAGGGATGGAGACCCAGTACTTC. This translates into CASSGGPGMETQYF.

The J gene is TRBJ2-2, the V gene TRBV4-3; 9 bases fit TRBD2. This CDR3 spans 15 amino acids. Trimming at V came to 3 bases and at J to 5 bases, leaving 4 bases not matched to a gene. Germline values: CDR1 LGHNA, CDR2 YSLEER. The DNA of the CDR3 is TGCGCCAGCAGCCATAGCGGGGGTGTGACCGGGGAGCTGTTTTTT. It specifies CASSHSGGVTGELFF.

Note on this clonotype: This may be a read error, as it is one base from a much larger clone. The genes are TRBV2 and TRBJ2-2; D ambiguous. The CDR3 spans 15 residues. Germline V CDR1 and CDR2: SNHLY, FYNNEI. Trimming shortened V by 5 bases and J by 4 bases, and 14 bases separated the two germline ends. This chain's CDR3 is CASSPGPGSTGELFF. The CDR3, as DNA: TGTGCCAGCAGTCCTGGCCCCGGGTCCACCGGGGAGCTGTTTTTT.

V is TRBV10-3 and J is TRBJ1-2, with D unresolved. The CDR3 extends over 14 amino acids. Germline V gene data show CDR1 as ENHRY and CDR2 as SYGVKD. Trimming shortened V by 0 bases and J by 4 bases, and 9 bases separated the two germline ends. The CDR3: CAISESRVGYGYTF. The CDR3 nucleotides are TGTGCCATCAGTGAGTCTAGAGTGGGCTATGGCTACACCTTC.

This clonotype appeared many times. The rearrangement joins TRBV29-1 to TRBJ2-5; 10 bases are shared with TRBD1. Trimming at V came to 3 bases and at J to 5 bases, leaving 6 bases not matched to a gene. Germline CDR1 and CDR2: SQVTM and ANQGSEA. This CDR3 spans 14 amino acids. CDR3 amino acids: CSVDEGQGTETQYF. CDR3 sequence (DNA): TGCAGCGTTGACGAGGGACAGGGGACGGAGACCCAGTACTTC.

This clonotype was recorded many times. This sequence joins TRBV10-3 and TRBJ2-2; no definite D call. The germline gives CDR1 ENHRY, CDR2 SYGVKD. This CDR3 is 18 amino acids long. Trimming cost V 6 bases and J 3 bases, with 23 bases left between them. The DNA for the CDR3 is TGTGCCATCAGAACCGGGCCCCGGAGAGCCCTGGACACCGGGGAGCTGTTTTTT. This gives the protein CAIRTGPRRALDTGELFF.

This rearrangement joins TRBV2 to TRBJ2-7; 7 bases fit TRBD1. The germline gives CDR1 SNHLY, CDR2 FYNNEI. The CDR3 contains 13 residues. The junction had 8 bases not matched to a gene; V was cut back by 6 bases and J by 6 bases. CDR3 protein: CASRIDREGEQYF. The CDR3 bases are TGTGCCAGCAGGATAGACAGGGAAGGCGAGCAGTACTTC. Based on the CDR3 plus reference TRBV2 and TRBJ2-7, the full variable domain is EPEVTQTPSHQVTQMGQEVILRCVPISNHLYFYWYRQILGQKVEFLVSFYNNEISEKSEIFDDQFSVERPDGSNFTLKIRSTKLEDSAMYFCASRIDREGEQYFGPGTRLTVT.

This clonotype showed up just a few times. V is TRBV12-3 or TRBV12-4 and J is TRBJ1-6; D is unresolved. There are 14 residues in the CDR3. The V gene lost 6 bases and the J gene lost 9 bases, with 15 bases spanning the gap. CDR3: CASSQAFWGSPLHF. Written as DNA, the CDR3 is TGTGCCAGCAGCCAAGCTTTCTGGGGTTCACCCCTCCACTTT.

The count of this clonotype is one. The CDR3 protein is CASSQVATRLMNTEAFF. The CDR3 bases are TGTGCCAGCAGCCAGGTCGCTACACGGCTGATGAACACTGAAGCTTTCTTT. The genes are TRBV6-5 and TRBJ1-1; D not resolved. The CDR3 spans 17 residues. The V end was cut by 6 bases, the J end by 0 bases, with 20 bases between. Germline assignment: CDR1 MNHEY and CDR2 SVGAGI.

At least ten counts were recorded for this clonotype. The chain couples TRBV7-2 to TRBJ2-5; D is ambiguous. The ends were cut back, 1 base at V and 5 bases at J, with 8 bases in the middle. The CDR3 covers 13 residues. Germline-derived CDR1 and CDR2 are SGHTA and FQGNSA. CDR3 protein: CASSLVDGETQYF. The CDR3 DNA follows: TGTGCCAGCAGCTTAGTAGACGGCGAGACCCAGTACTTC.